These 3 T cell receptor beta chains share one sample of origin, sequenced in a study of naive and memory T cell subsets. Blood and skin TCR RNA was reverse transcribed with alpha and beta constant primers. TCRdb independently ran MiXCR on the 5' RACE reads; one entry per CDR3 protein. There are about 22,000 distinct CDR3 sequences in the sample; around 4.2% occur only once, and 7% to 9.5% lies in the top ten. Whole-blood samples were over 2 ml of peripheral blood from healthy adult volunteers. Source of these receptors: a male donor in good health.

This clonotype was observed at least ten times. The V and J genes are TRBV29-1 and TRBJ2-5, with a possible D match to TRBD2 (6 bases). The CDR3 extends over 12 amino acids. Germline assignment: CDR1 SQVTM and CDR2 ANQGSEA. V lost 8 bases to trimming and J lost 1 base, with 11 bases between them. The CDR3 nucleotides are TGCAGCCTGGGACTTTTCCAAGAGACCCAGTACTTC. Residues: CSLGLFQETQYF. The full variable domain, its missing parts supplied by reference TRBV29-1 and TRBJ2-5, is SAVISQKPSRDICQRGTSLTIQCQVDSQVTMMFWYRQQPGQSLTLIATANQGSEATYESGFVIDKFPISRPNLTFSTLTVSNMSPEDSSIYLCSLGLFQETQYFGPGTRLLVL.

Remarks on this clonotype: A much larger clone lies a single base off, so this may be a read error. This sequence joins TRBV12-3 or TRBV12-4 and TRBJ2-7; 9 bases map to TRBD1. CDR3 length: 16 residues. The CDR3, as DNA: TGTACCAGCACTTCGTTGACAGGGGGAGAGGCCTACGAGCAGTACTTC. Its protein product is CTSTSLTGGEAYEQYF.

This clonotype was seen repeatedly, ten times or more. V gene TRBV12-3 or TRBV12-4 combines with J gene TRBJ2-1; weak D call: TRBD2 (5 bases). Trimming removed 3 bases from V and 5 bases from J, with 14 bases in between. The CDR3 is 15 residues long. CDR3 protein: CASSFLARANNEQFF. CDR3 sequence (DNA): TGTGCCAGCAGTTTCCTAGCCCGCGCTAACAATGAGCAGTTCTTC.